These 12 T cell receptor beta chains were all obtained from the same sample, sequenced in a study of blood T cell repertoires in COVID-19. Profiled with immunoSEQ multiplex PCR; TCRdb holds only in-frame clones, not every one. This table has approximately 300,000 clones, almost 90% appearing once. Material for sequencing was PBMCs or T cells enriched from blood (not recorded which). The origin of the receptors is a woman younger than 35 with acute COVID-19.

The rearrangement joins TRBV5-1 to TRBJ1-3; no firm D call. Per the germline V gene, CDR1 is SGHRS and CDR2 is YFSETQ. This CDR3 comprises 13 residues. The ends were cut back, 6 bases at V and 4 bases at J, with 11 bases in the middle. In DNA, the CDR3 is TGCGCCAGCAAGTCTCAGGTGGGAAACACCATATATTTT. Translated: CASKSQVGNTIYF.

The CDR3 protein is CASSLARDTDTQYF. In DNA form, the CDR3 reads TGCGCCAGCAGCTTGGCCAGGGACACAGATACGCAGTATTTT. The V and J genes are TRBV5-1 and TRBJ2-3; TRBD1 might be the D (5 bases). From germline, CDR1 is SGHRS and CDR2 YFSETQ. The ends were cut back, 0 bases at V and 2 bases at J, with 7 bases in the middle. CDR3 length: 14 residues. Using reference TRBV5-1 and TRBJ2-3 for the parts outside the CDR3, the full variable domain is KAGVTQTPRYLIKTRGQQVTLSCSPISGHRSVSWYQQTPGQGLQFLFEYFSETQRNKGNFPGRFSGRQFSNSRSEMNVSTLELGDSALYLCASSLARDTDTQYFGPGTRLTVL.

This chain uses TRBV28 with TRBJ1-4; D ambiguous. V gave up 4 bases and J gave up 5 bases, with 14 bases separating them. This CDR3 is 15 amino acids long. The V gene's germline CDR1 is MDHEN and CDR2 SYDVKM. This chain's CDR3 is CASSSMTRENEKLFF. CDR3 nucleotide sequence: TGTGCCAGCAGTTCTATGACAAGAGAAAATGAAAAACTGTTTTTT. The full variable domain, in which reference TRBV28 and TRBJ1-4 provide the parts outside the CDR3, is DVKVTQSSRYLVKRTGEKVFLECVQDMDHENMFWYRQDPGLGLRLIYFSYDVKMKEKGDIPEGYSVSREKKERFSLILESASTNQTSMYLCASSSMTRENEKLFFGSGTQLSVL.

This rearrangement joins TRBV20-1 to TRBJ1-4, with unresolved D. The germline gives CDR1 DFQATT, CDR2 SNEGSKA (reference sequence). CDR3 length: 11 residues. Trimming shortened V by 7 bases and J by 6 bases, and 9 bases separated the two germline ends. The CDR3 DNA is TGCAGTGGCTGGAGGCATGAAAAACTGTTTTTT. The encoded protein is CSGWRHEKLFF.

With regard to this clone: This sample includes further DNA sequences coding for the same CDR3. This chain connects TRBV19 to TRBJ1-1; unclear D gene. This CDR3 has 13 residues. The V and J ends lost 1 base and 4 bases respectively, with 7 bases between them. Per the germline V gene, CDR1 is LNHDA and CDR2 is SQIVND (reference sequence). CDR3 in DNA: TGTGCCAGTAGTATAGGTCGGGTCACTGAAGCTTTCTTT. Translation gives CASSIGRVTEAFF.

The rearrangement joins TRBV7-3 to TRBJ1-1, with D perhaps TRBD1 (6 bases). The V end was cut by 5 bases, the J end by 4 bases, with 20 bases between. CDR1 is SGHTA and CDR2 is FQGTGA in the germline V gene. The CDR3 loop spans 16 amino acids. CDR3 sequence reads: CASSLYAGDLVTEAFF. In nucleotides, the CDR3 is TGTGCCAGCAGCCTCTATGCAGGGGACCTGGTCACTGAAGCTTTCTTT.

The chain is built from TRBV28 and TRBJ2-3; 7 bases are a match to TRBD2. The V gene end was trimmed by 10 bases and the J gene end by 9 bases; junction bases not matched to a gene: 7. Per the germline V gene, CDR1 is MDHEN and CDR2 is SYDVKM. The CDR3 has 11 residues. Here the CDR3 reads CATRGSLTQYF. The CDR3 nucleotides are TGTGCCACGCGCGGGAGCTTAACGCAGTATTTT.

The chain links TRBV30 to TRBJ1-1, with 7 nucleotides matching TRBD1. The CDR3 consists of 13 residues. The germline CDR1 and CDR2 sequences are GTSNPN and SVGIG (reference sequence). J lost 6 bases, V lost 4 bases, and 8 bases had no gene match. The CDR3 DNA is TGTGCCTGGAAGGGGACAGTCAGGGCTGAAGCTTTCTTT. Translating it yields CAWKGTVRAEAFF.

The CDR3 bases are TGTGCCAGCAGCTTCCCAGCGGTCACCGGGGAGCTGTTTTTT. Residues: CASSFPAVTGELFF. V usage is TRBV7-9 and J usage is TRBJ2-2; D possibly corresponds to TRBD2 (5 bases). Germline V gene sequence: CDR1 SEHNR, CDR2 FQNEAQ (reference sequence). Trimming removed 3 bases at V and 4 bases at J, with 9 bases between. The CDR3 spans 14 residues.

The chain employs TRBV4-1 and TRBJ2-7; tentative D call: TRBD2 (5 bases). Per the germline V gene, CDR1 is MGHRA and CDR2 is YSYEKL. Trimming removed 0 bases from V and 2 bases from J, with 11 bases in between. The CDR3 is 15 amino acids. The CDR3 nucleotides are TGCGCCAGCAGCCAAGACGTGGAGGAAACCTACGAGCAGTACTTC. Residues: CASSQDVEETYEQYF.

This chain joins TRBV6-5 and TRBJ2-5; D remains unclear. The V gene's germline CDR1 is MNHEY and CDR2 SVGAGI. V was pared by 8 bases and J by 4 bases, with 11 bases between. This CDR3 is 12 amino acids long. This CDR3 reads CASAPERETQYF. CDR3 nucleotide sequence: TGTGCCAGCGCTCCCGAGCGAGAGACCCAGTACTTC.

This clone has just one count. The chain carries TRBV11-3 and TRBJ2-5; D is possibly TRBD2 (5 bases). From germline, CDR1 is SGHNT and CDR2 YENEEA. Trimming cost V 2 bases and J 5 bases, with 12 bases left between them. This CDR3 spans 14 amino acids. The CDR3 loop is CASSLLASTETQYF. CDR3 DNA: TGTGCCAGCAGCTTACTAGCTTCCACGGAGACCCAGTACTTC.